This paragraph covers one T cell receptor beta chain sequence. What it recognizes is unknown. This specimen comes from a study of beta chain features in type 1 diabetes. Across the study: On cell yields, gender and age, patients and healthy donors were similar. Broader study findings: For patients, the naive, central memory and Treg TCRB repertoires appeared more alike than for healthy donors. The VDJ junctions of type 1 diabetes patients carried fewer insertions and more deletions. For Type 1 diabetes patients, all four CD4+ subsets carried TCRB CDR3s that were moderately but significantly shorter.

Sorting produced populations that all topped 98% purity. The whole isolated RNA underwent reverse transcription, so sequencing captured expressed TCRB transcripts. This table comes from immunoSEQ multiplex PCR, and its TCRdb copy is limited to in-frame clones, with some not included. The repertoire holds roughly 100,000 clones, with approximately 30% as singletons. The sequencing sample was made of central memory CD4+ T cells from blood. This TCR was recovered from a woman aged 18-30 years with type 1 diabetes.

CDR3 in amino acids: CASSLQGQGGADTQYF. CDR3 in DNA: TGTGCCAGCTCCCTCCAGGGACAGGGGGGGGCCGATACGCAGTATTTT. The chain recombines TRBV18 with TRBJ2-3; TRBD1 agrees at 11 bases. The germline gives CDR1 KGHSH, CDR2 LQKENI. This CDR3 spans 16 amino acids. Trimming took 6 bases from V and 6 from J; bases not matched to a gene: 11.